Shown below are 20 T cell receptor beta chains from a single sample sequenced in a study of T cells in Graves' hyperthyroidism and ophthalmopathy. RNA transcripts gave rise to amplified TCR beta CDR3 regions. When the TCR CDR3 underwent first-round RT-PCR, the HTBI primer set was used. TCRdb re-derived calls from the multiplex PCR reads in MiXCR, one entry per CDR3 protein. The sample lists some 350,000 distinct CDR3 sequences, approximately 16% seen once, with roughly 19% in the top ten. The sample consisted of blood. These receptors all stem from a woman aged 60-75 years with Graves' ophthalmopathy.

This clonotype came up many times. CDR3 nucleotide sequence: TGTGCCAGCAGGCTGACTAGCGCGAACTCCTACGAGCAGTACTTC. It codes for CASRLTSANSYEQYF. V gene TRBV28 combines with J gene TRBJ2-7; 8 bases fit TRBD2. The CDR3 length is 15 residues. V gave up 6 bases and J gave up 0 bases; unmatched junction bases: 7. Germline CDR1 MDHEN, CDR2 SYDVKM.

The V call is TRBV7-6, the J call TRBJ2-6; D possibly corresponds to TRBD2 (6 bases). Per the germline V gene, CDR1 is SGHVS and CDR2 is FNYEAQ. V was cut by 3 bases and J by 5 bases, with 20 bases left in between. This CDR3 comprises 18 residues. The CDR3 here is CASSLGGPFRDRANVLTF. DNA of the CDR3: TGTGCCAGCAGCTTGGGAGGACCTTTCAGGGATAGGGCCAACGTCCTGACTTTC.

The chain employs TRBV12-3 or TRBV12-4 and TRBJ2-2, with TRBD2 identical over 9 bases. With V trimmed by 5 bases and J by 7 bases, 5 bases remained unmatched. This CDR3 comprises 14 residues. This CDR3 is CASSPTSGFGELFF. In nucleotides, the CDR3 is TGTGCCAGCAGTCCCACTAGCGGGTTCGGGGAGCTGTTTTTT.

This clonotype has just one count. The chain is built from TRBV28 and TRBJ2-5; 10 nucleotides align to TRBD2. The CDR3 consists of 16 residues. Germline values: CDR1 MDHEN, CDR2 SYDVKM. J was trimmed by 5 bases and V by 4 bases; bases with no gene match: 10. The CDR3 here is CASSYPQREGRETQYF. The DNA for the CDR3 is TGTGCCAGCAGTTATCCCCAGCGGGAGGGCCGCGAGACCCAGTACTTC.

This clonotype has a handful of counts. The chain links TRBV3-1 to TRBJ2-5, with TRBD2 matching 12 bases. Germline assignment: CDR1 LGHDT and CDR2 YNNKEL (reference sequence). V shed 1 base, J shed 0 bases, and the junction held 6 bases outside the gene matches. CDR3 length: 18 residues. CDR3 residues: CASSQAPRTSGNQETQYF. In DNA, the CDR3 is TGTGCCAGCAGCCAAGCCCCGCGGACTAGCGGGAACCAAGAGACCCAGTACTTC.

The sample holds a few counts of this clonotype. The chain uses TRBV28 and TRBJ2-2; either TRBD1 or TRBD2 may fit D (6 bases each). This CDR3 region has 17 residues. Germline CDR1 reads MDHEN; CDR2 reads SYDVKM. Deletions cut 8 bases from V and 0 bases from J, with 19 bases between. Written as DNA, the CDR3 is TGTGCCAGCCCCCCGAGGGGGGTTCCCGCGAACACCGGGGAGCTGTTTTTT. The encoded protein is CASPPRGVPANTGELFF.

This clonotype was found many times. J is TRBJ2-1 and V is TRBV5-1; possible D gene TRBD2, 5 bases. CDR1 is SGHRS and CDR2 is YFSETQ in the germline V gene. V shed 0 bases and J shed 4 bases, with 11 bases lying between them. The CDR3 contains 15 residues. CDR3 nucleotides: TGCGCCAGCAGCTTGGCCGGAGGCTATTACAATGAGCAGTTCTTC. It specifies CASSLAGGYYNEQFF.

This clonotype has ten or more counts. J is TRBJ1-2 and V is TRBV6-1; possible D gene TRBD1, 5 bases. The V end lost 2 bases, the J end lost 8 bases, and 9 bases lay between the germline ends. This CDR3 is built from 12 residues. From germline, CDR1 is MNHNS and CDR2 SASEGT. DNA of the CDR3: TGTGCCAGCAGTGAACGGGGCCTAGGCTACACCTTC. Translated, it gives CASSERGLGYTF.

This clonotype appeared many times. The chain's CDR3 is CASSLLGQNTEAFF. Here the CDR3 DNA reads TGTGCCAGCAGCCTACTCGGACAGAACACTGAAGCTTTCTTT. This chain joins TRBV7-2 and TRBJ1-1; tentatively, D is TRBD1 (5 bases). Germline CDR1 reads SGHTA; CDR2 reads FQGNSA. V dropped 5 bases and J dropped 1 base, with 11 bases sitting between them. The CDR3 consists of 14 residues.

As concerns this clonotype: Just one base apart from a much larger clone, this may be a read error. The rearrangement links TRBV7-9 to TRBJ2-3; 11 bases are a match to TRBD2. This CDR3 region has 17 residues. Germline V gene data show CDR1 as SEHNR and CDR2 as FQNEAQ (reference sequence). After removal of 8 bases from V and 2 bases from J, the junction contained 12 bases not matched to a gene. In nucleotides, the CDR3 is TGTGCCAGCGCAGGGGGGACTAGCGGCACAAACACAGATACGCAGTATTTT. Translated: CASAGGTSGTNTDTQYF. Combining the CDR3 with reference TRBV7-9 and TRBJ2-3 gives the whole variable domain DTGVSQNPRHKITKRGQNVTFRCDPISEHNRLYWYRQTLGQGPEFLTYFQNEAQLEKSRLLSDRFSAERPKGSFSTLEIQRTEQGDSAMYLCASAGGTSGTNTDTQYFGPGTRLTVL.

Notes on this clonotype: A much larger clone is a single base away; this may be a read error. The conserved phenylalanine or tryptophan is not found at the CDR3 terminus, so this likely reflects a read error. The CDR3 reads CASSLTSGSTDTQYS. CDR3 DNA sequence: TGTGCCAGCAGCCTGACTAGCGGAAGCACAGATACGCAGTATTCT. This chain links TRBV7-3 with TRBJ2-3; TRBD2 agrees at 9 bases. This CDR3 spans 15 amino acids. The germline CDR1 and CDR2 sequences are SGHTA and FQGTGA. V lost 5 bases and J lost 0; bases outside the gene matches: 3.

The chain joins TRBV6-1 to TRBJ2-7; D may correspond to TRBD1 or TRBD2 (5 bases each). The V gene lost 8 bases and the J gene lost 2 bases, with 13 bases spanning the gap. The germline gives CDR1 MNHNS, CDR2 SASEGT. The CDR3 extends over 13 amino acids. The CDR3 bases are TGTGCCAGCGGCCGGGACCAGGCCTACGAGCAGTACTTC. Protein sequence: CASGRDQAYEQYF.

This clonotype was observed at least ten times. In DNA form, the CDR3 reads TGTGCCAGCAGTTTAGGGCGGAGGGAGACCCAGTACTTC. Its translation: CASSLGRRETQYF. This chain joins TRBV12-3 or TRBV12-4 and TRBJ2-5, with D tentatively TRBD2 (5 bases). V lost 1 base to trimming and J lost 5 bases, with 8 bases between them. The CDR3 is made up of 13 amino acids.

The CDR3 here is CASRARSGAPGELFF. DNA of the CDR3: TGTGCCAGCAGGGCCCGTTCGGGGGCGCCCGGGGAGCTGTTTTTT. The chain is built from TRBV28 and TRBJ2-2; either TRBD1 or TRBD2 may fit D (6 bases each). The CDR3 runs 15 residues. Germline V gene sequence: CDR1 MDHEN, CDR2 SYDVKM. Trimming removed 6 bases from V and 6 bases from J, with 17 bases in between.

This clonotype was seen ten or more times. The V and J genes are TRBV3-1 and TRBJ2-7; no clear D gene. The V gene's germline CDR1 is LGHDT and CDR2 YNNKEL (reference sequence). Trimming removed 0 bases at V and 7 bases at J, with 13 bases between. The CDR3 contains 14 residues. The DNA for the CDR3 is TGTGCCAGCAGCCAAGATTGGGGTATGAGGGAGCAGTACTTC. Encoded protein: CASSQDWGMREQYF.

CDR3 in DNA: TGTGCCATCAGCGCCGCCGGGGCAGGCGAAAAACTGTTTTTT. Protein product: CAISAAGAGEKLFF. The chain combines TRBV10-3 with TRBJ1-4; possibly TRBD1 for D (5 bases). The V gene's germline CDR1 is ENHRY and CDR2 SYGVKD. V lost 6 bases to trimming and J lost 8 bases, with 16 bases between them. This CDR3 region has 14 residues.

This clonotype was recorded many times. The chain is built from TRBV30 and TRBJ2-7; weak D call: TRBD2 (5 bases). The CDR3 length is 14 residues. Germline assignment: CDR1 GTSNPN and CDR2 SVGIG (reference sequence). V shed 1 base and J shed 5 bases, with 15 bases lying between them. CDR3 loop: CAWSAGTPAHEQYF. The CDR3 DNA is TGTGCCTGGAGTGCGGGAACCCCCGCCCACGAGCAGTACTTC.

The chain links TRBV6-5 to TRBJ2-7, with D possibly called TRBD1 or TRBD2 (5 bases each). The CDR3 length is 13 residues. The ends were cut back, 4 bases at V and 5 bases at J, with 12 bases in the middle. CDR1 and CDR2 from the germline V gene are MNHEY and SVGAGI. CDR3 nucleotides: TGTGCCAGCAGTTGGGGGTGGGGTCACGAGCAGTACTTC. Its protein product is CASSWGWGHEQYF.

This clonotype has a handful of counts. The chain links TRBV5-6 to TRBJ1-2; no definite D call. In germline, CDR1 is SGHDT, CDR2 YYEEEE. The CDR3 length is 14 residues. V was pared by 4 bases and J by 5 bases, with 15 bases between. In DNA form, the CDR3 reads TGTGCCAGCAGCCCTGAAGGGCTGAGTTATGGCTACACCTTC. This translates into CASSPEGLSYGYTF.

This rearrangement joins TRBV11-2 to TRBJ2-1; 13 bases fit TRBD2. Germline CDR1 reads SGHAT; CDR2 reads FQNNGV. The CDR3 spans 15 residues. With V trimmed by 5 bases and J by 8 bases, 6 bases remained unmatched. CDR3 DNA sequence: TGTGCCAGCAGCCCCTGGACTAGCGGGAGCTATGAGCAGTTCTTC. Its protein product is CASSPWTSGSYEQFF.